These T cell receptor beta chains were read from a single sample in a study of OX40 agonist ivuxolimab in advanced cancers. Using immunoSEQ multiplex PCR, the repertoire was profiled, and TCRdb retains in-frame clones only, with some absent. The sample gives under 30,000 clones, 75% to 90% of which show up once; 15% to 20% is in the top ten. This specimen consisted of CD4+ or CD8+ T cells sorted from blood, obtained in a trial of the OX40 agonist ivuxolimab. The receptors shown here come from an adult with an advanced solid tumor such as melanoma, head and neck, liver or kidney cancer. The CDR3 runs from the conserved cysteine through the conserved F or W. Each record gives: V gene, clone size, D gene, J gene, CDR3 protein, CDR3 DNA. The D gene is left open where the match is weak. The size of a clone is reported for some rows only, either as once, few or many, or as a class for expanded clones.

>TRBV25-1|NA|NA|TRBJ1-5
CASSESGSRSLGPQHF
TGTGCCAGCAGTGAATCAGGAAGCAGGAGTCTCGGGCCCCAGCATTTT
>TRBV4-3|NA|TRBD1|TRBJ1-1
CASSSPGTGPTEAFF
TGCGCCAGCAGCTCCCCCGGGACAGGGCCCACTGAAGCTTTCTTT
>TRBV10-3|NA|NA|TRBJ2-5
CAISVTGQETQYF
TGTGCCATCAGCGTAACCGGTCAAGAGACCCAGTACTTC
>TRBV5-6|NA|NA|TRBJ1-1
CASSLTVNTEAFF
TGTGCCAGCAGCTTGACCGTGAACACTGAAGCTTTCTTT
>TRBV11-1|few|NA|TRBJ2-7
CASSLDRSSSYEQYF
TGTGCCAGCAGCCTCGACAGGTCTAGTTCCTACGAGCAGTACTTC
>TRBV5-1|few|NA|TRBJ2-1
CASTIVGEPYNEQFF
TGCGCCAGCACCATAGTGGGGGAGCCCTACAATGAGCAGTTCTTC
>TRBV6-6|NA|TRBD1|TRBJ1-1
CASSETGENTEAFF
TGTGCCAGCAGTGAGACAGGGGAGAACACTGAAGCTTTCTTT
>TRBV21-1|NA|NA|TRBJ2-7
CASSKRSYEQYF
TGTGCCAGCAGCAAGAGGTCCTACGAGCAGTACTTC
>TRBV7-6|few|TRBD1|TRBJ1-6
CASSARGQGYNSPLHF
TGTGCCAGCAGCGCCCGCGGACAGGGGTATAATTCACCCCTCCACTTT
>TRBV10-2|NA|NA|TRBJ2-1
CASIAQRPAQSSYNEQFF
TGCGCCAGCATTGCCCAGCGGCCGGCCCAGAGCTCCTACAATGAGCAGTTCTTC
>TRBV18|NA|TRBD2|TRBJ2-1
CASSDGLAGGSAYNEQFF
TGTGCCAGCTCAGATGGACTAGCGGGAGGAAGCGCCTACAATGAGCAGTTCTTC
>TRBV19|NA|NA|TRBJ2-2
CASSIATGELFF
TGTGCCAGTAGTATAGCAACCGGGGAGCTGTTTTTT
>TRBV19|NA|TRBD1|TRBJ2-5
CASSINRGETQYF
TGTGCCAGTAGTATTAACAGGGGGGAGACCCAGTACTTC
>TRBV5-8|NA|NA|TRBJ2-3
CASSLESAVGPDTQYF
TGTGCCAGCAGCTTGGAGTCGGCAGTCGGCCCAGATACGCAGTATTTT
>TRBV2|once|NA|TRBJ2-1
CASNEWGVGDEQFF
TGTGCCAGCAACGAATGGGGAGTAGGGGATGAGCAGTTCTTC
>TRBV11-3|NA|NA|TRBJ2-7
CASSLEVGGPYEQYF
TGTGCCAGCAGCTTAGAAGTAGGTGGGCCCTACGAGCAGTACTTC
>TRBV19|NA|NA|TRBJ2-7
CATSGRGTSYEQYF
TGTGCCACATCGGGCAGGGGAACCTCCTACGAGCAGTACTTC
>TRBV9|NA|TRBD1|TRBJ2-1
CASSATSGTGTYNEQFF
TGTGCCAGCAGCGCGACCTCCGGGACAGGTACTTACAATGAGCAGTTCTTC
>TRBV5-4|once|TRBD1|TRBJ1-1
CASSLGQGMNTEAFF
TGTGCCAGCAGCTTGGGACAGGGAATGAACACTGAAGCTTTCTTT
>TRBV6-5|NA|TRBD2|TRBJ2-7
CASSYPGLAGEQYF
TGTGCCAGCAGTTACCCAGGACTAGCCGGCGAGCAGTACTTC
>TRBV25-1|NA|TRBD1|TRBJ2-7
CASSEAQGAVYEQYF
TGTGCCAGCAGTGAAGCACAGGGGGCGGTGTACGAGCAGTACTTC
>TRBV27|NA|NA|TRBJ1-1
CASSLSETGNTEAFF
TGTGCCAGCAGTTTATCCGAGACTGGAAACACTGAAGCTTTCTTT
>TRBV29-1|NA|TRBD2|TRBJ2-3
CSAPSGGATDTQYF
TGCAGCGCCCCTAGCGGGGGGGCAACAGATACGCAGTATTTT
>TRBV6-4|NA|TRBD2|TRBJ2-1
CASSESGLGNEQFF
TGTGCCAGCAGTGAGTCGGGACTAGGCAATGAGCAGTTCTTC
>TRBV7-2|NA|NA|TRBJ2-5
CASTDAEFIEKETQYF
TGTGCCAGCACAGACGCCGAATTCATCGAGAAAGAGACCCAGTACTTC
>TRBV11-2|once|NA|TRBJ1-2
CASSSLVGDGYTF
TGTGCCAGCAGCTCCCTGGTCGGAGACGGCTACACCTTC
>TRBV4-2|NA|TRBD1|TRBJ2-2
CASSQELGTGDTGELFF
TGTGCCAGCAGCCAAGAATTGGGGACAGGAGACACCGGGGAGCTGTTTTTT